This T cell receptor beta chain was recorded in a study of T cells in tuberculosis. V lost 1 base, J lost 5 bases, and 3 bases stayed unmatched. Germline lookup yields CDR1 LNHNV and CDR2 YYDKDF (reference sequence). The CDR3 length is 15 residues. After thawing and overnight rest, PBMC were stained with GMM-loaded CD1B tetramer, viability dye and anti-CD3 for sorting. The CD1B tetramers carried C32 glucose monomycolate purified from Rhodococcus equi. Tetramer-negative cells, around 110,000 per donor, were also sorted. This clone was detected only once. The data were produced by immunoSEQ multiplex PCR, yet TCRdb's version contains in-frame clones alone and is incomplete. The sample shows some 90,000 clones, roughly 91% of them seen only once.

The rearrangement links TRBV15 to TRBJ2-1, with 9 positions matching TRBD1. Sequenced sample: CD1b-GMM tetramer-negative cells sorted from PBMCs. This clonotype was obtained from an adult woman with latent tuberculosis. The CDR3 nucleotides read TGTGCCACCAGCAGAGGACAGGGGGACCACAATGAGCAGTTCTTC. As protein: CATSRGQGDHNEQFF.